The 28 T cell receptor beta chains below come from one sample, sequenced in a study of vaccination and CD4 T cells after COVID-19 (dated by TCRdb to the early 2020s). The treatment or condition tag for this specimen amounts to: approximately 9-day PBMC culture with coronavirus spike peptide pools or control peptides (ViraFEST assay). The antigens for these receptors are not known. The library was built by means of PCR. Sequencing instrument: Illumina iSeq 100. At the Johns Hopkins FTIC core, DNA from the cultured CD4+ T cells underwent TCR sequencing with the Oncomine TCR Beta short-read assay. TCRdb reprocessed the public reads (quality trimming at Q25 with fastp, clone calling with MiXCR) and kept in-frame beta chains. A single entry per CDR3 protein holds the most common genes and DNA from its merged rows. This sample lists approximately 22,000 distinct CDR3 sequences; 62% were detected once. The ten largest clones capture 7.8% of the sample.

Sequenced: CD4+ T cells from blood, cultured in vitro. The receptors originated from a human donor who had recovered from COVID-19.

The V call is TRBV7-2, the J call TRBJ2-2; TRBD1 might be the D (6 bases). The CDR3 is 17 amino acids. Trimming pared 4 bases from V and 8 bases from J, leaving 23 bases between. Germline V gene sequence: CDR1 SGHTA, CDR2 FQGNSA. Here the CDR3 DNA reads TGTGCCAGCAGCTCCCTCAGGGGCAGTCCACTATCGGGGGAGCTGTTTTTT. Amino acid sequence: CASSSLRGSPLSGELFF.

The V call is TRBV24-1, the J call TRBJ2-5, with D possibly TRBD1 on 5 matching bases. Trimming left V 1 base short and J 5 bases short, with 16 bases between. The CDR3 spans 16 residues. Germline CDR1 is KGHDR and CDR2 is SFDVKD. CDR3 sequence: CATSDFSGAMYETQYF. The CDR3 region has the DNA TGTGCCACCAGTGATTTTAGTGGGGCTATGTACGAGACCCAGTACTTC.

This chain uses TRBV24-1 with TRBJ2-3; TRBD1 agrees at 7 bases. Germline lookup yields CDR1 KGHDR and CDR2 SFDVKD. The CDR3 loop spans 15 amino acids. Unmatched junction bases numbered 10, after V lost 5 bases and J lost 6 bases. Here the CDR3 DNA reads TGTGCCACCAGTGTAACTACAGGGGTTAAGGATACGCAGTATTTT. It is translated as CATSVTTGVKDTQYF.

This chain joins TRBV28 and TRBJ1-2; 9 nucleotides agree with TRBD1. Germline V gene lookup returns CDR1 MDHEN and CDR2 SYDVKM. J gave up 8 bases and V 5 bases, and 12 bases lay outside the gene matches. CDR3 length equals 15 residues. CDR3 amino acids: CASSPHTGGERGYTF. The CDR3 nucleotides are TGTGCCAGCAGTCCCCACACAGGGGGCGAACGCGGCTACACCTTC.

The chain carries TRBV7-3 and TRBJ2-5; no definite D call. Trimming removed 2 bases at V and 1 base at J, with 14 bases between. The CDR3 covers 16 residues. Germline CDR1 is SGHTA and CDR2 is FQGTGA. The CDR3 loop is CASSLLGPAPQETQYF. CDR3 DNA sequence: TGTGCCAGCAGCTTACTGGGCCCTGCCCCCCAAGAGACCCAGTACTTC.

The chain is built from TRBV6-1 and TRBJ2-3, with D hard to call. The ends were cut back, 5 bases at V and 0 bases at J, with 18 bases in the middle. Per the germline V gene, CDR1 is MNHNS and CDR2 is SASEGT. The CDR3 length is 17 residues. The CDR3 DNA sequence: TGTGCCAGCAGTCCCAGGACCTCCACTTGGAGCACAGATACGCAGTATTTT. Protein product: CASSPRTSTWSTDTQYF.

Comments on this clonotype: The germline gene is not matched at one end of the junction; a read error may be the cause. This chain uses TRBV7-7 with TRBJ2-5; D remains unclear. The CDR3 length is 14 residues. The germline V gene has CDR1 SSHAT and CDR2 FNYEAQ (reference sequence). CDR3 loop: CASSLRQVSETQYF. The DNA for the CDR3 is TGTGCTAGCAGCCTACGTCAGGTTTCGGAGACCCAGTACTTC.

The CDR3, as DNA: TGTGCCAGCAGTCGACAGTGGGAAGCTTTCTTT. This sequence encodes CASSRQWEAFF. V usage is TRBV2 and J usage is TRBJ1-1, with D maybe TRBD1 (5 bases). Trimming took off 5 bases at V and 8 bases at J, with 9 bases between the two ends. Germline lookup yields CDR1 SNHLY and CDR2 FYNNEI. The CDR3 loop spans 11 amino acids. The full variable domain, with the rest looked up from reference TRBV2 and TRBJ1-1, is EPEVTQTPSHQVTQMGQEVILRCVPISNHLYFYWYRQILGQKVEFLVSFYNNEISEKSEIFDDQFSVERPDGSNFTLKIRSTKLEDSAMYFCASSRQWEAFFGQGTRLTVV.

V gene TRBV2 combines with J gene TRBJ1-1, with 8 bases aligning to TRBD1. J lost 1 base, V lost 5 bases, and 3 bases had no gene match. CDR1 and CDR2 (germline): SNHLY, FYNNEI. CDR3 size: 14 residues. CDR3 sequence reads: CASSQGQGNTEAFF. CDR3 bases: TGTGCCAGCAGTCAAGGACAGGGGAACACTGAAGCTTTCTTT. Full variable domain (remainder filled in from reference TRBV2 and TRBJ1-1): EPEVTQTPSHQVTQMGQEVILRCVPISNHLYFYWYRQILGQKVEFLVSFYNNEISEKSEIFDDQFSVERPDGSNFTLKIRSTKLEDSAMYFCASSQGQGNTEAFFGQGTRLTVV.

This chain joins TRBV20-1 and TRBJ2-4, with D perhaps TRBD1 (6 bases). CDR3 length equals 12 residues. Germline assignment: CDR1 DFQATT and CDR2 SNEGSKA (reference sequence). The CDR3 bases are TGCAGCGCGGACAGCCCCGAAAACATTCAGTACTTC. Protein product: CSADSPENIQYF.

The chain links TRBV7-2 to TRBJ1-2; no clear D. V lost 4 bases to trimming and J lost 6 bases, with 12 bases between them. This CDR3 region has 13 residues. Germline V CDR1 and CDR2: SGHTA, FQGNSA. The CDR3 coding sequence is TGTGCCAGCAGCTGGGGTTCGGGAGATGGCTACACCTTC. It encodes CASSWGSGDGYTF.

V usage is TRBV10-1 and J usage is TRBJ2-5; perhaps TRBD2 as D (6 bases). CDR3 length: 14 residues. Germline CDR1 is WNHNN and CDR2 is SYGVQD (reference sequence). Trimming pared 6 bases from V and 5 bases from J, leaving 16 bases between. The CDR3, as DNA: TGCGCCAGCAGCCCCGGACTACCCGGGGAGACCCAGTACTTC. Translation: CASSPGLPGETQYF.

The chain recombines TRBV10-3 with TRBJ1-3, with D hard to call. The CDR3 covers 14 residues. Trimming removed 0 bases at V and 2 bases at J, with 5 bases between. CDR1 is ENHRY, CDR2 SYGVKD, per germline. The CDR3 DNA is TGTGCCATCAGTGAGTCGCATGCTGGAAACACCATATATTTT. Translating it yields CAISESHAGNTIYF.

Here the CDR3 DNA reads TGTGCCAGCAGTTTCCCGGGATCACGGAATGAGCAGTTCTTC. This gives the protein CASSFPGSRNEQFF. The gene calls are TRBV6-5 and TRBJ2-1; D is perhaps TRBD2 (5 bases). CDR3 size: 14 residues. V was pared by 4 bases and J by 7 bases, with 14 bases between. The germline gives CDR1 MNHEY, CDR2 SVGAGI.

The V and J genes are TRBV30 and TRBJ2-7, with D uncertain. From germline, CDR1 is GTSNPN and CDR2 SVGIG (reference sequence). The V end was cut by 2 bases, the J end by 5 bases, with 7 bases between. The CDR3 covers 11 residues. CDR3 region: CAWSSLDEQYF. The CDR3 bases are TGTGCCTGGAGTTCGCTTGACGAGCAGTACTTC.

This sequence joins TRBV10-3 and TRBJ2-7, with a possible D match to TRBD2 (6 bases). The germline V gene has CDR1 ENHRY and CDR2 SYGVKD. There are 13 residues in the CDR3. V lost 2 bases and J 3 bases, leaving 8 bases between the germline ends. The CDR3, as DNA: TGTGCCATCAGTGAGGCGGGGTTCTACGAGCAGTACTTC. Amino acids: CAISEAGFYEQYF.

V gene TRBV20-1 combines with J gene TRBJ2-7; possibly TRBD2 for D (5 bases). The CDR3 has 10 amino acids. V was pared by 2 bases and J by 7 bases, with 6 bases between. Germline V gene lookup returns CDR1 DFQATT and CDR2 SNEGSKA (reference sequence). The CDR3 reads CSARSGEQYF. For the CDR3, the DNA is TGCAGTGCTAGATCGGGGGAGCAGTACTTC.

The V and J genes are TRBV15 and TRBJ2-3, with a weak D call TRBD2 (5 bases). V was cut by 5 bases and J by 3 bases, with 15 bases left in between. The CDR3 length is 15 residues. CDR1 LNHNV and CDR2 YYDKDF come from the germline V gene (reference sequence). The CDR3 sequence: CATSASRGNTDTQYF. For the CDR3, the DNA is TGTGCCACCAGCGCCTCCCGGGGTAATACAGATACGCAGTATTTT.

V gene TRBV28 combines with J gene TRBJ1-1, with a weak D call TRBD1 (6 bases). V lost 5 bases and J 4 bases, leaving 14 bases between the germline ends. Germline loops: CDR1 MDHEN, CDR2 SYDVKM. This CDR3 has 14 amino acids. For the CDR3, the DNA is TGTGCCAGCAGTCTCCGAGGGGGAGGCACTGAAGCTTTCTTT. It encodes CASSLRGGGTEAFF. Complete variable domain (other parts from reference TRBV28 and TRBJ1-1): DVKVTQSSRYLVKRTGEKVFLECVQDMDHENMFWYRQDPGLGLRLIYFSYDVKMKEKGDIPEGYSVSREKKERFSLILESASTNQTSMYLCASSLRGGGTEAFFGQGTRLTVV.

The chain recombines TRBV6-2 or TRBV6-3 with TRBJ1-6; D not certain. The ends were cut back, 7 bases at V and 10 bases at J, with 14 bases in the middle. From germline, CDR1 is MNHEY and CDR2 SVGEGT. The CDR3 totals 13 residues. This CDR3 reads CASIGQEISPLHF. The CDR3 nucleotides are TGTGCCAGCATCGGGCAGGAGATCTCACCCCTCCACTTT.

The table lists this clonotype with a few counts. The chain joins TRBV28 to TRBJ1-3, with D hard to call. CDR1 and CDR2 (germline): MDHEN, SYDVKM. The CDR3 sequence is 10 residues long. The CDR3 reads CASSGNTIYF. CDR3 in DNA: TGTGCTAGCTCTGGAAACACCATATATTTT.

In DNA, the CDR3 is TGTGCCAGCGGTAAGGGGGGAGAGAGTCAGCCCCAGCATTTT. This codes for CASGKGGESQPQHF. The chain couples TRBV2 to TRBJ1-5; D perhaps matches TRBD1 (6 bases). Germline assignment: CDR1 SNHLY and CDR2 FYNNEI. Trimming took off 8 bases at V and 6 bases at J, with 17 bases between the two ends. This CDR3 spans 14 amino acids.

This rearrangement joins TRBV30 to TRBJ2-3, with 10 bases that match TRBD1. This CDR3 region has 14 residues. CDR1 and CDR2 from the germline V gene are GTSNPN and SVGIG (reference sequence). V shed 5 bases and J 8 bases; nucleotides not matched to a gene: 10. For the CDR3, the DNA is TGTGCCTGGGCGACAGGGGGCTCCAGGGTTACGCAGTATTTT. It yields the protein CAWATGGSRVTQYF.

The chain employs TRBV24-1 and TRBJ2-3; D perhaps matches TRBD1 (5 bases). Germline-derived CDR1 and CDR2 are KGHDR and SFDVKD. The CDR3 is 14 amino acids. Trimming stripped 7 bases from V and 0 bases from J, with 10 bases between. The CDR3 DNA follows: TGTGCCACCAGGCCGACAGCTAGCACAGATACGCAGTATTTT. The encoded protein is CATRPTASTDTQYF.

CDR3 amino acids: CASSYSASSYGYTF. The DNA of the CDR3 is TGTGCCAGCAGTTACTCTGCCAGCAGCTATGGCTACACCTTC. This chain joins TRBV6-2 or TRBV6-3 and TRBJ1-2; D is undetermined. The CDR3 loop spans 14 amino acids. V dropped 0 bases and J dropped 4 bases, with 9 bases sitting between them. Germline V gives CDR1 MNHEY, CDR2 SVGEGT.

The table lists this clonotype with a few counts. The CDR3 protein is CASMKGTNTEAFF. Written as DNA, the CDR3 is TGTGCCAGTATGAAGGGCACGAACACTGAAGCTTTCTTT. The chain links TRBV19 to TRBJ1-1; D unresolved. The germline V gene has CDR1 LNHDA and CDR2 SQIVND (reference sequence). The CDR3 covers 13 residues. The V and J ends lost 7 bases and 1 base respectively, with 10 bases between them.

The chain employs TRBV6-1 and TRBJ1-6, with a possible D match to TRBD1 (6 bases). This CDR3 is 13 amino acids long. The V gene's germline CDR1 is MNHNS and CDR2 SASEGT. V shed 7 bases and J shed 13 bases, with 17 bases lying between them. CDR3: CASTPRDNAPLHF. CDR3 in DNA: TGTGCCAGCACCCCCCGGGACAACGCGCCCCTCCACTTT.

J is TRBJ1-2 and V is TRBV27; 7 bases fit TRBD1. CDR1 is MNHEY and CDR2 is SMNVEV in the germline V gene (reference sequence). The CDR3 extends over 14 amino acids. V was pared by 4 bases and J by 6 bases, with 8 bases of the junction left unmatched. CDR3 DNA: TGTGCCAGCAGTTCTCAGGGGGTGGGCGATGGCTACACCTTC. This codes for CASSSQGVGDGYTF.